In this sample, the clone carrying this TCR beta chain turned up a few times. Its antigen is unidentified. V lost 3 bases and J lost 0, with 8 bases in between. Germline V gives CDR1 MGHDK, CDR2 SYGVNS. The CDR3 runs to 14 residues. This specimen belongs to a study of beta chain features in type 1 diabetes. Points from the study as a whole: Shortening that was moderate but significant affected the TCRB CDR3s of Type 1 diabetes patients in all four CD4+ subsets.

The entirety of the isolated RNA underwent reverse transcription, so expressed TCRB transcripts were sequenced. The protocol was immunoSEQ multiplex PCR, while the TCRdb copy is restricted to in-frame clones and leaves out a portion. This table holds about 240,000 clones, around 13% found once. This receptor was obtained from a man aged 30-40 years with type 1 diabetes. The rearrangement uses TRBV25-1 and TRBJ1-2; D unclear. Sequences were obtained from naive CD4+ T cells from blood. The CDR3 DNA follows: TGTGCCAGCAGTGACCCCAGGACTAACTATGGCTACACCTTC. Translation gives CASSDPRTNYGYTF.